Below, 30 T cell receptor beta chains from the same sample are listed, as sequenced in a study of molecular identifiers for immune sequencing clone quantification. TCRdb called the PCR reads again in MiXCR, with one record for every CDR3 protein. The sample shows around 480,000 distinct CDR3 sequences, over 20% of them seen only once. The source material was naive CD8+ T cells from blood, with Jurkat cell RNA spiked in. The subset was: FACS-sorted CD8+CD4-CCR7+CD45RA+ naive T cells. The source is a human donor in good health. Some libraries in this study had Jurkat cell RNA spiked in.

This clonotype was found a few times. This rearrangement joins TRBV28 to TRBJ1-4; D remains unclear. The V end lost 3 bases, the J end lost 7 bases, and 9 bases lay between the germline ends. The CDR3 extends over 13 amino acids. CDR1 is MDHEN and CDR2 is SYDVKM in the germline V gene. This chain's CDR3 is CASSFTVAEKLFF. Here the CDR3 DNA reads TGTGCCAGCAGTTTCACAGTGGCTGAAAAACTGTTTTTT.

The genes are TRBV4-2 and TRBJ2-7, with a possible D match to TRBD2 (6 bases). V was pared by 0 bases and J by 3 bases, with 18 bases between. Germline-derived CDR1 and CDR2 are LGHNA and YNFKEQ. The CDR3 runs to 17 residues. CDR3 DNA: TGTGCCAGCAGCCAAGATCTTATCCGGAGGGCCTTCTACGAGCAGTACTTC. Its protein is CASSQDLIRRAFYEQYF.

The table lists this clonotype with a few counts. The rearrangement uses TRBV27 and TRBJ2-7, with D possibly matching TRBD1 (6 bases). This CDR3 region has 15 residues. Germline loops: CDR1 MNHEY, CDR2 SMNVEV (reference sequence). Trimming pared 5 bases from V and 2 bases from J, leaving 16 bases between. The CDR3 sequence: CASSLRTAHTYEQYF. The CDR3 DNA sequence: TGTGCCAGCAGTCTACGGACAGCCCATACCTACGAGCAGTACTTC.

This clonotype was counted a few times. The CDR3 here is CASSIDGGYAGELFF. The CDR3 DNA follows: TGTGCCAGTAGTATAGACGGGGGGTACGCCGGGGAGCTGTTTTTT. The chain has TRBV19 and TRBJ2-2, with TRBD2 identical over 7 bases. Germline CDR1 and CDR2: LNHDA and SQIVND (reference sequence). The CDR3 contains 15 residues. The trim removed 0 bases at V and 6 bases at J, leaving 4 bases unmatched.

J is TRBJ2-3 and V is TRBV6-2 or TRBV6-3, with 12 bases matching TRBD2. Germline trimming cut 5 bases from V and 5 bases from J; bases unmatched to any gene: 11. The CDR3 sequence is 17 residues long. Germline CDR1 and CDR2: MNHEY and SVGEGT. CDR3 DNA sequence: TGTGCCAGCAGTCAATCGTCATGGACTAGCGGGGTAGATACGCAGTATTTT. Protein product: CASSQSSWTSGVDTQYF.

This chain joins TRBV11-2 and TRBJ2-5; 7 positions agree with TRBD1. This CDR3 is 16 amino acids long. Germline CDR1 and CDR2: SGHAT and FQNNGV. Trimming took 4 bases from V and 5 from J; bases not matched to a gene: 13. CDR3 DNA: TGTGCCAGCAGCTCCCCCGACGACAGGGTGTCGGAGACCCAGTACTTC. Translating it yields CASSSPDDRVSETQYF.

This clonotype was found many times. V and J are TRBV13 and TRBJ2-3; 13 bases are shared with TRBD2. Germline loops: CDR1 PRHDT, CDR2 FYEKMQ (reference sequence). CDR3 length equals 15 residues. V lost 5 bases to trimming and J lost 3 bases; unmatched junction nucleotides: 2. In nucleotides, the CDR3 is TGTGCCAGCAGCCCGACTAGCGGGAGGACAGATACGCAGTATTTT. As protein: CASSPTSGRTDTQYF.

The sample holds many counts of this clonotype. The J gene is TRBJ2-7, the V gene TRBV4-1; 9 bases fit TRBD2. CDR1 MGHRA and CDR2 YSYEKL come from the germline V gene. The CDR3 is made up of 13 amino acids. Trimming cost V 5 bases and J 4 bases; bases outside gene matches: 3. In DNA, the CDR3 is TGCGCCAGCAGCGCTAGCGGGGTTTACGAGCAGTACTTC. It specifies CASSASGVYEQYF.

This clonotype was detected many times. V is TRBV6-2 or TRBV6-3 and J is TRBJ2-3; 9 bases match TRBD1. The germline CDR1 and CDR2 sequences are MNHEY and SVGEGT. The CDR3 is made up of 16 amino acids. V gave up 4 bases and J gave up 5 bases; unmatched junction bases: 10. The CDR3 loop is CASSLDPDRGIDTQYF. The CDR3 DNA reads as TGTGCCAGCAGTTTGGACCCGGACAGGGGCATAGATACGCAGTATTTT.

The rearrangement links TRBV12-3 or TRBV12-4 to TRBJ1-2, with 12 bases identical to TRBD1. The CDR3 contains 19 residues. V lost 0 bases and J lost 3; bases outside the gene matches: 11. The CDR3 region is CASSLALMGQGAQYYGYTF. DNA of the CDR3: TGTGCCAGCAGTTTAGCGCTAATGGGACAGGGGGCCCAATACTATGGCTACACCTTC.

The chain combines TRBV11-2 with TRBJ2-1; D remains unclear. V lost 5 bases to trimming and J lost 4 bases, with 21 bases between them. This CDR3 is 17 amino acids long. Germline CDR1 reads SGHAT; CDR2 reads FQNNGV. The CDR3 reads CASSTSGPGVSYNEQFF. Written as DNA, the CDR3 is TGTGCCAGCAGCACCTCCGGCCCTGGGGTATCTTACAATGAGCAGTTCTTC.

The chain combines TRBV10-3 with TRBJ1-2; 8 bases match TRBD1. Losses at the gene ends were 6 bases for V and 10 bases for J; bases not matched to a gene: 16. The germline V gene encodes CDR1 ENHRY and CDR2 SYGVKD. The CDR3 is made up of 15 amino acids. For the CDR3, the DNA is TGTGCCATCAGGGGGATCAAGACAGGGGTATCGGACTACACCTTC. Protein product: CAIRGIKTGVSDYTF.

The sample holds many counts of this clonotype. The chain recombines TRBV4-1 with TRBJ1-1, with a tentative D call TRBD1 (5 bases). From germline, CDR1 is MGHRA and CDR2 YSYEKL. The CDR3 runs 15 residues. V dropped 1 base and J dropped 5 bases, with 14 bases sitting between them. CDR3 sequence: CASSQGTHEGTEAFF. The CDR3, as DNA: TGCGCCAGCAGCCAAGGGACCCATGAGGGGACTGAAGCTTTCTTT.

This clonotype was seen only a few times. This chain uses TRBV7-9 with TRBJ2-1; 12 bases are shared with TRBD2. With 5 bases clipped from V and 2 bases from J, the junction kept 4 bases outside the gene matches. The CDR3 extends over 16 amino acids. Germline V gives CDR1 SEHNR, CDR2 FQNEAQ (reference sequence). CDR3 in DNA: TGTGCCAGCAGCCCTAGCGGGGGGGTCGCCTACAATGAGCAGTTCTTC. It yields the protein CASSPSGGVAYNEQFF.

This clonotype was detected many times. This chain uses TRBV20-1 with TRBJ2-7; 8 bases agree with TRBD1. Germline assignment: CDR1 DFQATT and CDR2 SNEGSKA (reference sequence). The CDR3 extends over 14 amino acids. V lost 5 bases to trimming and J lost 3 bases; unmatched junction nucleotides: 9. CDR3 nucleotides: TGCAGTGCTTATGGACAGGGTTGGGGCTACGAGCAGTACTTC. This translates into CSAYGQGWGYEQYF.

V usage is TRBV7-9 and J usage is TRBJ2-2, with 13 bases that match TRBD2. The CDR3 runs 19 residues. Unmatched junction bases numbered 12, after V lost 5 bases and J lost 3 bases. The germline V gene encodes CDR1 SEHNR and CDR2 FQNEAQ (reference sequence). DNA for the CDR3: TGTGCCAGCAGCCCGCCTGTGGGACTAGCGGGAAGGGACACCGGGGAGCTGTTTTTT. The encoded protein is CASSPPVGLAGRDTGELFF.

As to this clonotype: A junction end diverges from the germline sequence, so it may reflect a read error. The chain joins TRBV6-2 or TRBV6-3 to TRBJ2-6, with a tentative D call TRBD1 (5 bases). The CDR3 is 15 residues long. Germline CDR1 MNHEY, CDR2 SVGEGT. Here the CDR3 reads CASSDSGRGANVLTF. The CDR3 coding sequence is TGTGCCAGCAGTGACTCAGGGCGTGGGGCCAACGTCCTGACTTTC.

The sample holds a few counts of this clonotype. CDR3: CASSLQSDRGTEAFF. In DNA form, the CDR3 reads TGTGCCAGCAGCCTACAATCTGACAGGGGGACTGAAGCTTTCTTT. The chain recombines TRBV3-1 with TRBJ1-1; TRBD1 aligns across 9 bases. This CDR3 is 15 amino acids long. CDR1 and CDR2 (germline): LGHDT, YNNKEL (reference sequence). V was clipped by 4 bases and J by 5 bases; unmatched bases: 8.

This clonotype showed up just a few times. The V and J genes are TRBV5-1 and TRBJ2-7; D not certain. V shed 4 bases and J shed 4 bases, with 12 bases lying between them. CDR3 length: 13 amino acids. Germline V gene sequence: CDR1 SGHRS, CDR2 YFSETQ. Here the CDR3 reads CASSAGPLYEQYF. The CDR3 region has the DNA TGCGCCAGCAGCGCTGGACCGCTATACGAGCAGTACTTC.

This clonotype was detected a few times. The CDR3 region is CASSHTGNSNQPQHF. CDR3 nucleotide sequence: TGTGCCAGCAGTCATACAGGGAACAGCAATCAGCCCCAGCATTTT. J is TRBJ1-5 and V is TRBV12-3 or TRBV12-4, with D possibly being TRBD1 (6 bases). With 5 bases removed from V and 1 base from J, the gap between germline ends came to 12 bases. This CDR3 region has 15 residues.

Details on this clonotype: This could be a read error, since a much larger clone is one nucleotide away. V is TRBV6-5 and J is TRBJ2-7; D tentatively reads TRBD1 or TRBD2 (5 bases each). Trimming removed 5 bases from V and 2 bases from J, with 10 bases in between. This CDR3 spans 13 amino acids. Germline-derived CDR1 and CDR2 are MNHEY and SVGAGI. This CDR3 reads CASSGGRPYEQYF. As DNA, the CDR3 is TGTGCCAGCAGTGGGGGACGTCCCTACGAGCAGTACTTC.

The CDR3 reads CATSDAELDTSTDTQYF. Written as DNA, the CDR3 is TGTGCCACCAGTGACGCAGAGCTGGACACGAGCACAGATACGCAGTATTTT. V is TRBV24-1 and J is TRBJ2-3; D perhaps matches TRBD1 (5 bases). Germline V gene lookup returns CDR1 KGHDR and CDR2 SFDVKD. CDR3 length: 17 residues. Trimming left V 4 bases short and J 0 bases short, with 16 bases between.

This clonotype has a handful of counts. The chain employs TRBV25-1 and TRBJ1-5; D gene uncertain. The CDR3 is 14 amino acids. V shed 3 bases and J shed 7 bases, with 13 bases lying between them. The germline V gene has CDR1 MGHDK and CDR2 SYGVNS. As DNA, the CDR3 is TGTGCCAGCAGTGAGACCATGGCAGTCCAGCCCCAGCATTTT. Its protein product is CASSETMAVQPQHF. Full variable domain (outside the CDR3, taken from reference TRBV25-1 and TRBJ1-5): EADIYQTPRYLVIGTGKKITLECSQTMGHDKMYWYQQDPGMELHLIHYSYGVNSTEKGDLSSESTVSRIRTEHFPLTLESARPSHTSQYLCASSETMAVQPQHFGDGTRLSIL.

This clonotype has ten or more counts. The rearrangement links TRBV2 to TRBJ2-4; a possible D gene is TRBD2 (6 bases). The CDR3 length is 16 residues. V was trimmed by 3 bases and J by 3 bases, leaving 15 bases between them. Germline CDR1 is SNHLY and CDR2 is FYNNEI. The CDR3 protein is CASSERRDSYKNIQYF. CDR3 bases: TGTGCCAGCAGTGAGCGGAGGGACTCCTACAAAAACATTCAGTACTTC.

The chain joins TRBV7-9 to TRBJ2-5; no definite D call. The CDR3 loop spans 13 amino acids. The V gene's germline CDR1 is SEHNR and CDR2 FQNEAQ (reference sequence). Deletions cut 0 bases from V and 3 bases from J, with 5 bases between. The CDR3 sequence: CASSLALKETQYF. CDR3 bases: TGTGCCAGCAGCTTAGCTCTAAAAGAGACCCAGTACTTC.

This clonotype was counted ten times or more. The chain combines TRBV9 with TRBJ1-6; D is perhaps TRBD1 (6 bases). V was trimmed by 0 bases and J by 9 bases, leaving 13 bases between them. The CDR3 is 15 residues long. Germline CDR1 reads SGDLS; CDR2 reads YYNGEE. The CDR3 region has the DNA TGTGCCAGCAGCGTAGGAGCAGGGGAGGGTTCACCCCTCCACTTT. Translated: CASSVGAGEGSPLHF.

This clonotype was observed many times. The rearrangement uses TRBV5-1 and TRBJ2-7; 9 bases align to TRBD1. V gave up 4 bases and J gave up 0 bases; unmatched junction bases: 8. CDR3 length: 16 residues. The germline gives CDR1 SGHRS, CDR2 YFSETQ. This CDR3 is CASSPGQGQSSYEQYF. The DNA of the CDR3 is TGCGCCAGCAGCCCAGGACAGGGGCAAAGCTCCTACGAGCAGTACTTC.

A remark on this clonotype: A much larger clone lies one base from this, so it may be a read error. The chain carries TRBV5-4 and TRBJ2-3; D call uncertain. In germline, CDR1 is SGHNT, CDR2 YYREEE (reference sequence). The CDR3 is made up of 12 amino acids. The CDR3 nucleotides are TGTGCCAGCAGCACTCTCACAGATACGCGGTATTTT. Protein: CASSTLTDTRYF.

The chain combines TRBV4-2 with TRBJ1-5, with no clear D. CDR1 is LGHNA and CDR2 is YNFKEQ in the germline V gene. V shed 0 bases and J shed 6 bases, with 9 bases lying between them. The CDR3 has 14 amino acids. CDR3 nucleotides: TGTGCCAGCAGCCAAGACAGGTTTGCTCAGCCCCAGCATTTT. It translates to CASSQDRFAQPQHF.

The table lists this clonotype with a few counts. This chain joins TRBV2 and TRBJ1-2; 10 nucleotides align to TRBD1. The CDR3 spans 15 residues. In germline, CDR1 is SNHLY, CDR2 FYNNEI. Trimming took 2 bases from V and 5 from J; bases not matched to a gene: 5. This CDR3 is CASSETGTGVYGYTF. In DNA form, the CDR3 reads TGTGCCAGCAGTGAAACTGGGACAGGGGTTTATGGCTACACCTTC.